What follows is one T cell receptor beta chain and its context. Its ends do not fully match the called genes, so a read error is possible. This specimen belongs to a study of prognosis after radiotherapy for stage I lung cancer. Study as a whole: Of the patients, several had squamous cell carcinoma and about a dozen had adenocarcinoma tumors.

The authors amplified TCR beta CDR3 from genomic DNA using two-round multiplex PCR. The first round of PCR was done with primers that matched each TRBV and TRBJ gene. TCRdb passed the multiplex PCR reads through MiXCR, listing each CDR3 protein once. The sample holds approximately 25,000 distinct CDR3 sequences, approximately 44% seen once. Germline V gene sequence: CDR1 SGHRS, CDR2 YFSETQ. This CDR3 region has 13 residues. This rearrangement joins TRBV5-1 to TRBJ2-7; D unresolved. Sequencing was performed on PBMCs, taken before or after stereotactic body radiation therapy (not recorded which). This receptor was obtained from a donor over 45 with non-small cell lung cancer. The CDR3 coding sequence is TGCGCCAGCAGCTTCGTGGGAATCTACGATCAGTACTTC. Protein: CASSFVGIYDQYF.